The 11 T cell receptor beta chains presented below share a single source sample, sequenced in a study of cytomegalovirus exposure and HLA in healthy donors. The PCR was carried out with 60 Vbeta primers and 13 Jbeta primers. The method was immunoSEQ multiplex PCR; TCRdb's version includes in-frame clones alone and lacks a portion of them. Its listing shows approximately 93,000 clones. The sample taken for sequencing was PBMCs. All receptors derive from a woman in her twenties or thirties in good health and CMV-seronegative.

This chain links TRBV7-2 with TRBJ2-7; 7 nucleotides agree with TRBD2. With 5 bases clipped from V and 3 bases from J, the junction kept 7 bases outside the gene matches. The CDR3 sequence is 14 residues long. CDR1 and CDR2 (germline): SGHTA, FQGNSA. CDR3 loop: CASSPKSGNYEQYF. The CDR3 nucleotides are TGTGCCAGCAGCCCAAAGAGCGGGAACTACGAGCAGTACTTC.

In DNA, the CDR3 is TGTGCCAGCAGCTCGGGACAGGGTTATGGCTACACCTTC. As protein: CASSSGQGYGYTF. The rearrangement joins TRBV7-3 to TRBJ1-2; 9 positions match TRBD1. The ends lost 4 bases at V and 5 bases at J; junction bases unmatched: 2. The CDR3 length is 13 residues. Germline CDR1 reads SGHTA; CDR2 reads FQGTGA.

V and J are TRBV5-6 and TRBJ2-5; TRBD1 matches 7 bases. This CDR3 comprises 16 residues. V shed 4 bases, J shed 5 bases, and the junction held 14 bases outside the gene matches. Germline lookup yields CDR1 SGHDT and CDR2 YYEEEE. The CDR3 region is CASSEGQATGSETQYF. As DNA, the CDR3 is TGTGCCAGCAGCGAAGGACAGGCGACGGGATCGGAGACCCAGTACTTC.

This chain uses TRBV5-1 with TRBJ2-7; the D gene is possibly TRBD2 (6 bases). V lost 4 bases to trimming and J lost 3 bases, with 17 bases between them. CDR1 is SGHRS, CDR2 YFSETQ, per germline. The CDR3 extends over 15 amino acids. CDR3 protein: CASSRDSGSYYEQYF. The CDR3 nucleotides read TGCGCCAGCAGCCGGGACTCGGGATCCTACTACGAGCAGTACTTC.

This sequence joins TRBV28 and TRBJ2-5; possibly TRBD1 for D (6 bases). The CDR3 runs 13 residues. Germline CDR1 is MDHEN and CDR2 is SYDVKM. Trimming took 6 bases from V and 4 from J, leaving 12 bases between them. The DNA of the CDR3 is TGTGCCAGCAGGGAACAGGGTTTAGAGACCCAGTACTTC. It is translated as CASREQGLETQYF.

J is TRBJ1-2 and V is TRBV28, with D possibly TRBD1 on 6 matching bases. The CDR3 covers 13 residues. Germline V lookup: CDR1 MDHEN, CDR2 SYDVKM. The V end lost 6 bases, the J end lost 6 bases, and 14 bases lay between the germline ends. Written as DNA, the CDR3 is TGTGCCAGCAGACCCACGGGGGGCGATGGCTACACCTTC. Amino acid sequence: CASRPTGGDGYTF.

V gene TRBV11-2 combines with J gene TRBJ2-7; 8 bases agree with TRBD2. Trimming cost V 1 base and J 7 bases; bases outside gene matches: 15. Per the germline V gene, CDR1 is SGHAT and CDR2 is FQNNGV. The CDR3 is 17 amino acids. CDR3 protein: CASSLGVAGISLGEQYF. For the CDR3, the DNA is TGTGCCAGCAGCTTAGGGGTAGCGGGGATCTCCTTAGGAGAGCAGTACTTC.

Concerning this clone itself: Other DNA sequences in the same sample also yield this CDR3. The chain uses TRBV6-6 and TRBJ1-1; D not certain. The germline V gene encodes CDR1 MNHNY and CDR2 SVGAGI (reference sequence). The germline V and J ends were trimmed by 4 bases and 4 bases, with 13 bases remaining between them. The CDR3 is 14 residues long. CDR3 in amino acids: CASSSQARGTEAFF. For the CDR3, the DNA is TGTGCCAGCAGTTCCCAGGCCCGGGGCACTGAAGCTTTCTTT.

The V gene is TRBV28, the J gene TRBJ1-1; 7 nucleotides line up with TRBD1. The CDR3 sequence is 17 residues long. The trim removed 3 bases at V and 3 bases at J, leaving 13 bases unmatched. Germline V lookup: CDR1 MDHEN, CDR2 SYDVKM. The CDR3, as DNA: TGTGCCAGCAGTTTTTATAGGGACAGCACTCTTCACACTGAAGCTTTCTTT. Translated, it gives CASSFYRDSTLHTEAFF.

V gene TRBV28 combines with J gene TRBJ1-4; the D gene is possibly TRBD1 (6 bases). This CDR3 comprises 15 residues. Germline CDR1 is MDHEN and CDR2 is SYDVKM. Trimming removed 2 bases from V and 4 bases from J, with 11 bases in between. The CDR3 spells CASSLRGDINEKLFF. The CDR3 DNA sequence: TGTGCCAGCAGTTTACGGGGGGACATTAATGAAAAACTGTTTTTT.

CDR3 loop: CASSLARGRGNIQYF. Written as DNA, the CDR3 is TGTGCCAGCAGCTTAGCAAGGGGGCGTGGAAACATTCAGTACTTC. This chain connects TRBV7-9 to TRBJ2-4; 7 bases fit TRBD1. With 0 bases clipped from V and 6 bases from J, the junction kept 5 bases outside the gene matches. Looked up from germline, CDR1 is SEHNR and CDR2 is FQNEAQ (reference sequence). The CDR3 consists of 15 residues.